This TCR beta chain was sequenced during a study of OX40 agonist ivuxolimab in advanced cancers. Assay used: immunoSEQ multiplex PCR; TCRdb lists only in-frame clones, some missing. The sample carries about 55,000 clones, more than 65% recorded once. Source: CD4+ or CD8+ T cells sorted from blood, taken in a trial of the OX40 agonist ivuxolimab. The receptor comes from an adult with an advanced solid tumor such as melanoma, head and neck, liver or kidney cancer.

The CDR3 protein is CASTPSSYNSPLHF. CDR3 DNA: TGTGCCAGCACCCCCAGCTCCTATAATTCACCCCTCCACTTT. The chain couples TRBV6-5 to TRBJ1-6; D ambiguous. Germline V gene lookup returns CDR1 MNHEY and CDR2 SVGAGI. Trimming cost V 7 bases and J 0 bases, with 7 bases left between them. This CDR3 spans 14 amino acids.